This T cell receptor (beta chain) comes out of a study of T cells in Graves' hyperthyroidism and ophthalmopathy. CDR3 length: 13 amino acids. The V gene lost 0 bases and the J gene lost 6 bases, with 9 bases spanning the gap. Looked up from germline, CDR1 is SGHRS and CDR2 is YFSETQ. Template material for amplifying TCR beta CDR3 regions consisted of RNA transcripts. The TCR CDR3 first-round RT-PCR relied on the HTBI primer set. TCRdb re-derived calls from the multiplex PCR reads in MiXCR, one entry per CDR3 protein. Of around 50,000 distinct CDR3 sequences listed, roughly 50% are singletons. By share of the sample, this clonotype is medium-sized (0.01 to 0.1%).

The sample comprised blood. The receptor was isolated from a woman in her forties or fifties with Graves' ophthalmopathy. The genes are TRBV5-1 and TRBJ1-1, with D uncertain. The DNA for the CDR3 is TGCGCCAGCAGCTTGGTAGGTGACTCTGAAGCTTTCTTT. This codes for CASSLVGDSEAFF.